This is a list of T cell receptor beta chains from one sample in a study of blood T cell repertoires in COVID-19. Produced via immunoSEQ multiplex PCR; TCRdb's table is partial and in-frame only. The repertoire holds some 240,000 clones, with 82% as singletons. The source material was peripheral blood. Every receptor here comes from a woman between 65 and 79 years old with COVID-19, enrolled during active disease. CDR3s leave out the opening cysteine and the closing phenylalanine or tryptophan. D genes are given only for firm matches. Expanded clones are given a class, and other clones once, few, many or no size at all.

V gene	D gene	clone size	J gene	CDR3 protein
TRBV7-2	TRBD2	-	TRBJ2-1	ASSAEGLAGTF
TRBV19	-	-	TRBJ1-2	ASSIEFGTGYGYT
TRBV25-1	TRBD1	few	TRBJ2-7	ASREPGPGGSYEQY
TRBV25-1	-	-	TRBJ2-3	ASSETVAAGLTDTQY
TRBV28	TRBD1	-	TRBJ1-2	ASTQDRGLYGYT
TRBV6-6	-	-	TRBJ2-4	ASSIDLQEKILIAKNIQY
TRBV6-5	TRBD1	once	TRBJ1-2	ASSPQGFSYYGYT
TRBV7-9	-	few	TRBJ1-1	ASNFPPGAAGTEAF
TRBV5-1	TRBD1	-	TRBJ2-1	ASSLVDRGRGNEQF
TRBV29-1	-	-	TRBJ2-5	SVVFLETQY
TRBV29-1	TRBD1	-	TRBJ2-7	SVEGDRSGEQY
TRBV6-5	-	few	TRBJ1-1	ASRPGGEAF
TRBV11-3	TRBD1	once	TRBJ2-4	ASSLGQGADNIQY
TRBV16	-	-	TRBJ1-1	ASSLQNGVTEAF
TRBV2	-	-	TRBJ2-7	ASRRDRSETYEQY
TRBV19	TRBD1	-	TRBJ1-1	ASSTLTGSEAF
TRBV6-2/TRBV6-3	-	-	TRBJ2-7	ASSYLGRDEQY
TRBV6-1	TRBD2	-	TRBJ2-7	ASSEGLAVYEQY
TRBV5-1	TRBD2	-	TRBJ2-1	ASSSSSGGITTSSYNEQF
TRBV19	TRBD2	-	TRBJ2-7	ASSVLAGNIYEQY
TRBV19	-	few	TRBJ2-2	ASTNTGTPGELF
TRBV27	-	-	TRBJ1-6	ASRSQQAYNSPLH
TRBV28	-	few	TRBJ1-1	ASLLNTEAF
TRBV7-9	TRBD1	once	TRBJ2-5	ASSRTGEETQY
TRBV5-8	TRBD1	once	TRBJ1-5	ASSQQGEPNQPQH
TRBV5-1	-	-	TRBJ2-1	ASSLDTYNEQF
TRBV6-6	-	few	TRBJ1-2	ASTFGQSNGYT
TRBV3-1/TRBV3-2	TRBD1	-	TRBJ2-2	ASSPTGTGFPGELF
TRBV6-5	-	-	TRBJ1-1	ASSYDSNTEAF
TRBV18	-	few	TRBJ1-5	ASSPGRDIGFNQPQH
TRBV18	TRBD1	-	TRBJ1-5	ASSLPDRDSNQPQH
TRBV28	-	once	TRBJ1-1	ASSLGRGNTEAF
TRBV30	-	-	TRBJ1-6	AWSLYTGDSPLH
TRBV28	-	-	TRBJ1-2	ASSLSRTVYGYT
TRBV29-1	TRBD1	-	TRBJ1-3	SVELSAGQGSSGNTIY
TRBV5-6	TRBD1	-	TRBJ1-5	ASSYSNSRGRGSNQPQH
TRBV3-1/TRBV3-2	TRBD2	-	TRBJ2-1	ASSQDRALAGEQF
TRBV6-5	TRBD2	-	TRBJ2-1	ASTLAGSGEQF
TRBV28	-	-	TRBJ1-2	ASSLGAGIVYGYT
TRBV7-2	-	-	TRBJ1-2	ASSLTASYGYT
TRBV24-1	TRBD2	-	TRBJ2-1	ATSDSSGKSSYNEQF
TRBV13	-	-	TRBJ1-6	ASSLQQGTASPLH
TRBV25-1	TRBD1	-	TRBJ1-2	ASSEAGTANYGYT
TRBV5-1	TRBD2	-	TRBJ2-2	ASTRLAGGSNTGELF
TRBV7-9	-	-	TRBJ2-1	AGALNNEQF
TRBV5-1	TRBD2	once	TRBJ2-7	ASSLPGLAGAYEQY
TRBV9	-	-	TRBJ1-4	ASGPREAGTNEKLF
TRBV25-1	TRBD1	-	TRBJ2-5	ASSEAGGETQY
TRBV12-3/TRBV12-4	TRBD2	once	TRBJ2-7	ASSLVGGEQY
TRBV19	-	once	TRBJ2-2	ASSILLASANTGELF
TRBV27	-	-	TRBJ2-1	ASSSALLVDNEQF
TRBV20-1	-	-	TRBJ1-4	SANDRSRDEKLF
TRBV30	TRBD1	-	TRBJ1-1	ASLAGQRTEAF